These T cell receptor beta chains were read from a single sample in a study of blood T cell repertoires in COVID-19. Assay used: immunoSEQ multiplex PCR; TCRdb lists only in-frame clones, some missing. The table lists more than 300,000 clones, around nine tenths of them singletons. Material: peripheral blood. The receptors stem from a woman aged 18 to 35 who had recovered from COVID-19. Both conserved end residues are part of each CDR3. The order of the fields is CDR3 protein, CDR3 length, D gene, V gene, J gene. The D gene is left open where the match is weak.

cdr3_aa: CASGPQVQGAGNTIYF
cdr3_length: 16
d_call: TRBD1
v_call: TRBV12-5
j_call: TRBJ1-3

cdr3_aa: CATSDFPGGKETQYF
cdr3_length: 15
d_call: -
v_call: TRBV24-1
j_call: TRBJ2-5

cdr3_aa: CASRDRGVDYGYTF
cdr3_length: 14
d_call: TRBD1
v_call: TRBV6-6
j_call: TRBJ1-2

cdr3_aa: CSASPTSGVGSYNEQFF
cdr3_length: 17
d_call: TRBD2
v_call: TRBV20-1
j_call: TRBJ2-1

cdr3_aa: CASSLGVGASGGDTQYF
cdr3_length: 17
d_call: TRBD2
v_call: TRBV7-2
j_call: TRBJ2-3

cdr3_aa: CASSLRRGARETQYF
cdr3_length: 15
d_call: TRBD2
v_call: TRBV5-1
j_call: TRBJ2-5

cdr3_aa: CATSGRGRGSGYGYTF
cdr3_length: 16
d_call: TRBD1
v_call: TRBV24-1
j_call: TRBJ1-2

cdr3_aa: CASSKRTGGNQPQHF
cdr3_length: 15
d_call: TRBD1
v_call: TRBV6-5
j_call: TRBJ1-5

cdr3_aa: CAISESKGQGAYNEQFF
cdr3_length: 17
d_call: TRBD1
v_call: TRBV10-3
j_call: TRBJ2-1

cdr3_aa: CASSQSSGRAYNEQFF
cdr3_length: 16
d_call: TRBD2
v_call: TRBV4-3
j_call: TRBJ2-1

cdr3_aa: CSVDAGLGGGDTEAFF
cdr3_length: 16
d_call: -
v_call: TRBV29-1
j_call: TRBJ1-1

cdr3_aa: CASSLFVEKSEKLFF
cdr3_length: 15
d_call: -
v_call: TRBV5-6
j_call: TRBJ1-4

cdr3_aa: CASSVAAKSIANTGELFF
cdr3_length: 18
d_call: -
v_call: TRBV9
j_call: TRBJ2-2

cdr3_aa: CAWSVRDEAFF
cdr3_length: 11
d_call: -
v_call: TRBV30
j_call: TRBJ1-1

cdr3_aa: CASSLGRDRGQGGYTF
cdr3_length: 16
d_call: TRBD1
v_call: TRBV13
j_call: TRBJ1-2

cdr3_aa: CATSDFPWTSGISSYNEQFF
cdr3_length: 20
d_call: TRBD2
v_call: TRBV24-1
j_call: TRBJ2-1

cdr3_aa: CASSLVSRVNTEAFF
cdr3_length: 15
d_call: -
v_call: TRBV5-6
j_call: TRBJ1-1

cdr3_aa: CASSQGAGRPTGELFF
cdr3_length: 16
d_call: -
v_call: TRBV7-9
j_call: TRBJ2-2

cdr3_aa: CASSPDGRGPDTQYF
cdr3_length: 15
d_call: TRBD1
v_call: TRBV18
j_call: TRBJ2-3

cdr3_aa: CASSAQGAPGNTIYF
cdr3_length: 15
d_call: TRBD1
v_call: TRBV7-9
j_call: TRBJ1-3

cdr3_aa: CATELGIGGAQYF
cdr3_length: 13
d_call: TRBD2
v_call: TRBV5-5
j_call: TRBJ2-5

cdr3_aa: CASSHVGQRNTEAFF
cdr3_length: 15
d_call: TRBD1
v_call: TRBV4-1
j_call: TRBJ1-1

cdr3_aa: CASSLLTAGNTIYF
cdr3_length: 14
d_call: -
v_call: TRBV28
j_call: TRBJ1-3

cdr3_aa: CATSDSLAGESYNEQFF
cdr3_length: 17
d_call: TRBD2
v_call: TRBV24-1
j_call: TRBJ2-1

cdr3_aa: CASSLDEWYEQFF
cdr3_length: 13
d_call: -
v_call: TRBV5-1
j_call: TRBJ2-1

cdr3_aa: CASSQSEITTYNEQFF
cdr3_length: 16
d_call: -
v_call: TRBV23-1
j_call: TRBJ2-1

cdr3_aa: CASSLSKPQSPTGFYGYTF
cdr3_length: 19
d_call: TRBD1
v_call: TRBV11-3
j_call: TRBJ1-2

cdr3_aa: CASSVSGDSNQPQHF
cdr3_length: 15
d_call: -
v_call: TRBV9
j_call: TRBJ1-5

cdr3_aa: CASSLGAGLDTQYF
cdr3_length: 14
d_call: -
v_call: TRBV7-9
j_call: TRBJ2-3

cdr3_aa: CASSSGQINSPLHF
cdr3_length: 14
d_call: TRBD1
v_call: TRBV5-8
j_call: TRBJ1-6

cdr3_aa: CASSPGSYQRGGANQPQHF
cdr3_length: 19
d_call: -
v_call: TRBV18
j_call: TRBJ1-5

cdr3_aa: CAWTPPGRQRVIEKLFF
cdr3_length: 17
d_call: -
v_call: TRBV30
j_call: TRBJ1-4

cdr3_aa: CASSITRGYNEQFF
cdr3_length: 14
d_call: TRBD1
v_call: TRBV7-9
j_call: TRBJ2-1

cdr3_aa: CASSPPGLAGWIDTQYF
cdr3_length: 17
d_call: TRBD2
v_call: TRBV18
j_call: TRBJ2-3

cdr3_aa: CASSLSREETQYF
cdr3_length: 13
d_call: -
v_call: TRBV7-9
j_call: TRBJ2-5

cdr3_aa: CASRSPGGETQYF
cdr3_length: 13
d_call: -
v_call: TRBV6-5
j_call: TRBJ2-5

cdr3_aa: CASSQIAGQETQYF
cdr3_length: 14
d_call: -
v_call: TRBV4-3
j_call: TRBJ2-5

cdr3_aa: CASSVGSGDQPQHF
cdr3_length: 14
d_call: -
v_call: TRBV9
j_call: TRBJ1-5

cdr3_aa: CAIRQGIGETQYF
cdr3_length: 13
d_call: -
v_call: TRBV10-3
j_call: TRBJ2-5

cdr3_aa: CASSATLLAGTPTDNEQFF
cdr3_length: 19
d_call: TRBD2
v_call: TRBV10-2
j_call: TRBJ2-1

cdr3_aa: CAICATENTEAFF
cdr3_length: 13
d_call: -
v_call: TRBV10-3
j_call: TRBJ1-1

cdr3_aa: CASTGGMQETQYF
cdr3_length: 13
d_call: -
v_call: TRBV2
j_call: TRBJ2-5

cdr3_aa: CASKRETGGLNNQPQHF
cdr3_length: 17
d_call: -
v_call: TRBV19
j_call: TRBJ1-5

cdr3_aa: CAWGTKTGFRDTQYF
cdr3_length: 15
d_call: TRBD1
v_call: TRBV30
j_call: TRBJ2-3

cdr3_aa: CASSQTGLSTDTQYF
cdr3_length: 15
d_call: -
v_call: TRBV5-1
j_call: TRBJ2-3

cdr3_aa: CASSLGPQDYFPNTGELFF
cdr3_length: 19
d_call: -
v_call: TRBV5-1
j_call: TRBJ2-2

cdr3_aa: CASSPNQSPGAFF
cdr3_length: 13
d_call: -
v_call: TRBV7-2
j_call: TRBJ1-1

cdr3_aa: CASSRTGETQYF
cdr3_length: 12
d_call: -
v_call: TRBV11-2
j_call: TRBJ2-5

cdr3_aa: CASSEDSTDTQYF
cdr3_length: 13
d_call: -
v_call: TRBV18
j_call: TRBJ2-3

cdr3_aa: CSVALGGLGNTIYF
cdr3_length: 14
d_call: -
v_call: TRBV29-1
j_call: TRBJ1-3

cdr3_aa: CASSVGTGGQVGETQYF
cdr3_length: 17
d_call: TRBD1
v_call: TRBV2
j_call: TRBJ2-5

cdr3_aa: CATSDSGQELLETQYF
cdr3_length: 16
d_call: TRBD1
v_call: TRBV24-1
j_call: TRBJ2-5

cdr3_aa: CASGRPGQGVETQYF
cdr3_length: 15
d_call: TRBD1
v_call: TRBV12-5
j_call: TRBJ2-5

cdr3_aa: CASSPSGNYNEQFF
cdr3_length: 14
d_call: TRBD2
v_call: TRBV9
j_call: TRBJ2-1

cdr3_aa: CAASSGGRDEQFF
cdr3_length: 13
d_call: TRBD1
v_call: TRBV6-5
j_call: TRBJ2-1

cdr3_aa: CASSWKGQGVQYF
cdr3_length: 13
d_call: TRBD1
v_call: TRBV5-8
j_call: TRBJ2-5

cdr3_aa: CATPPVTKISFKNNIAKNIQYF
cdr3_length: 22
d_call: -
v_call: TRBV24-1
j_call: TRBJ2-4